This T cell receptor beta chain was recorded in a study of cytotoxic CD8 clonotypes in ibrutinib-treated CLL. In the study overall: Once treatment had gone on for a median of around 11 months, range 6 to 36, response samples were drawn.

Only in-frame clones appear in the TCRdb table, and some are missing; sequencing was by immunoSEQ multiplex PCR. The sample shows tens of thousands of clones, roughly 49% of them seen only once. For this clone: Its target is unknown.

Trimming cost V 5 bases and J 3 bases, with 11 bases left between them. Looked up from germline, CDR1 is SGHTA and CDR2 is FQGTGA. This CDR3 comprises 13 residues. Regarding the study as a whole: Clonality (at baseline) was higher than in age-matched healthy donors and tracked circulating CD8+ T-cell counts. Patients with sustained remission and those progressing were sampled at differing times. The study found public clonotypes uncommon, contracting or stable on treatment.

The chain uses TRBV7-3 and TRBJ2-7; D perhaps matches TRBD1 (6 bases). The clonotype comes from a human donor with chronic lymphocytic leukemia. The source was PBMCs, collected at disease progression, from a patient treated with ibrutinib. CDR3 amino acids: CASSETGYYEQYF. DNA for the CDR3: TGTGCCAGCAGCGAGACAGGTTACTACGAGCAGTACTTC.